Detailed here is one T cell receptor beta chain. This clonotype appeared many times. The antigen it recognizes is unknown. Base-call qualities are not available, and no considerably larger clone is one nucleotide away. Per the germline V gene, SGHVS is the CDR1 and FQNEAQ is the CDR2. The CDR3 holds 14 amino acids from the cysteine to the phenylalanine. The DNA shown is the 42-base CDR3, in frame from base 1. Compared with germline, V lacks 5 bases and J lacks 6 bases; bases without a gene match: 9. The sample belongs to a study of T cells in Graves' hyperthyroidism and ophthalmopathy (dated by TCRdb to the late 2010s). At the level of the whole study: Peripheral blood samples were taken at initial diagnosis, before any treatment was given. After blood sampling, hyperthyroidism patients were treated with methimazole at a starting dose of 30 mg daily, and ophthalmopathy patients were treated with high-dose intravenous methylprednisolone. To identify distinguishing TCR V-J signatures, a discovery cohort of 95 to 100 patients was used, comprising some 43 with Graves' ophthalmopathy and 57 with stable Graves' hyperthyroidism. Thyroid tissue and blood T-cell repertoires from six Graves' hyperthyroidism patients were also compared in the study. The approximately 100 discovery patients were randomly divided into training and test sets at a 7:3 ratio. Prospective prediction of ophthalmopathy was tested in an independent validation cohort of fewer than 20 hyperthyroidism patients and 17 patients who later progressed to ophthalmopathy. The paper reports TCR Vbeta CDR3 sequencing of 130 to 150 peripheral blood samples: 40 to 45 ophthalmopathy, under 85 hyperthyroidism and approximately 17 progressor patients. General conclusions and limits of the study: A model built on a 13 V-J signature distinguished ophthalmopathy from stable hyperthyroidism, reaching roughly 88% sensitivity and approximately 81% specificity in cross-validation and 80%/75% in testing. Most expanded thyroid clonotypes (frequency above 0.001) were also found in blood, which suggests that blood repertoires may mirror thyroid immune responses. No statistical method was used to set the sample size in advance, and investigators knew the group allocation. During validation, the model predicted progression to ophthalmopathy a median of approximately six months ahead of onset, with around 71% sensitivity and about 72% specificity.

Stable Graves' hyperthyroidism was defined as the absence of progression to ophthalmopathy over 18 months of follow-up. Hyperthyroidism patients were newly diagnosed, had a disease duration of under 2 months, and were aged 18 to 65 years. Patients with uncontrolled infections, other autoimmune diseases, pregnancy or lactation were excluded. Clinical symptoms, serum thyroxine and TRAb, thyroid ultrasound, and orbital computed tomography formed the basis for the diagnoses. Ficoll-Paque density gradient centrifugation was used to isolate PBMCs from 8 to 10 ml of fresh peripheral blood. Total RNA was extracted with Trizol reagent, and quality was checked on an Agilent 2100 Bioanalyzer. TCR beta CDR3 regions were amplified from RNA transcripts. The first round of RT-PCR for the TCR CDR3 was performed with the HTBI primer set and the Qiagen OneStep RT-PCR kit. Libraries were constructed in a second round of multiplex PCR, after which size selection and purification were carried out. Sequencing of the libraries was done on an Illumina HiSeq2000 using paired-end 100 bp reads. In the original analysis: SOAPnuke was used to process the raw data, removing reads that contained adapters or uncalled bases, had a mean Phred below 15, or lacked an exact match to the constant primer or identifier. High-quality paired reads were merged using COPE v1.2.5, and each unique nucleotide sequence was defined as a clonotype. Clonotypes were aligned to IMGT TRBV, TRBD and TRBJ reference segments using MiTCR v1.1. Only V-J combinations with frequency above 0.0001, covering about 99% of repertoires, were analysed. A TCS score was defined as the ratio between F50 (clonal expansion) and ExV (chaos), using BLOSUM62-based TCRdist between CDR3 peptides within each V-J. Welch's t-statistics and random forest reduced around 510 V-J features to 10 to 15, which were used in a naive Bayes classifier (R e1071). The Morisita-Horn index was used to measure how similar the thyroid and blood repertoires were. In TCRdb, the public reads were trimmed at Q25 with fastp and aligned with MiXCR, with productive beta chains retained. For every CDR3 protein sequence, its rows merge into one entry that carries the most common genes and DNA. None of the V and J calls come from the authors' own analysis; TCRdb made them. This sample gives around 760,000 distinct CDR3 sequences in total; roughly a third of them show up just once. Jointly, the top ten make up roughly 30% of the sample.

This receptor was obtained from a woman aged 40 to 50 with Graves' hyperthyroidism. Specimen: blood. The sequence is built from TRBV7-8 and TRBJ2-7, with 8 central nucleotides matching TRBD1. The CDR3 protein sequence reads: CASSRDRGIGEQYF. At the DNA level, the sequence is TGTGCCAGCAGCCGTGACAGGGGAATAGGCGAGCAGTACTTC.